The clone carrying this T cell receptor (beta chain) was detected many times. Its antigen remains unknown. Nobody among the patients had been given any treatment before thyroid surgery. V dropped 6 bases and J dropped 3 bases, with 23 bases sitting between them. Germline CDR1 is MDHEN and CDR2 is SYDVKM. This CDR3 contains 17 residues. The data were taken from a study of metastatic and nonmetastatic thyroid tumors. In the study overall: Repertoires from malignant and benign thyroid patients were compared across blood and tumor or nodule tissue. Points from the study as a whole: Within blood and tumor, benign nodules reportedly had significantly lower TCR beta diversity than malignant thyroid tumors did.

TCRdb redid the clone calls on the PCR reads using MiXCR. The sample carries some 33,000 clones, around 7% recorded once. The chain couples TRBV28 to TRBJ1-1, with TRBD1 as a possible D gene (5 bases). The clonotype comes from a female donor with papillary thyroid cancer or a benign thyroid nodule (not recorded which). Some clones in this sample may be carry-over from other donors' samples. Sequenced sample: blood. The CDR3 nucleotides read TGTGCCAGCAGCCAATTAGCTTGGGGGAAGGGAGACACTGAAGCTTTCTTT. It translates to CASSQLAWGKGDTEAFF.